The clone carrying this TCR beta chain has just a few counts. This entry belongs to a study of blood T cells in healthy people across ages. Study-wide context: The template switching approach captured approximately one barcoded beta molecule for every two T cells.

Together with a sample-barcoded 5' primer, a J-beta primer mix was included in a second PCR lasting roughly 7 to 11 cycles. TCRdb re-called the 5' RACE reads through MiXCR, storing one row per CDR3 protein. The sample contains around 1,000,000 distinct CDR3 sequences, 35% to 45% of which appear only once. Germline lookup yields CDR1 SEHNR and CDR2 FQNEAQ (reference sequence). Trimming removed 1 base at V and 8 bases at J, with 14 bases between. The CDR3 extends over 14 amino acids. The chain has TRBV7-9 and TRBJ1-2; no definite D call. The sequence derives from a man between 18 and 35 years old in good health. The sample taken for sequencing was blood. The CDR3 sequence: CASSLVPEREGYTF. The CDR3 nucleotides are TGTGCCAGCAGCTTAGTACCAGAGCGAGAAGGCTACACCTTC.